These 7 T cell receptor beta chains were sequenced from one sample in a study of cytomegalovirus exposure and HLA in healthy donors. Use of 60 Vbeta and 13 Jbeta primers characterized the PCR. Some clones are missing from TCRdb's copy, which holds only in-frame ones; the method was immunoSEQ multiplex PCR. Of approximately 170,000 clones listed, 75% to 90% are singletons. The material sequenced was PBMCs. The origin of the receptors is a male donor in good health and CMV-seronegative.

This chain joins TRBV7-9 and TRBJ1-2; 7 bases map to TRBD1. The CDR3 spans 16 residues. The V gene's germline CDR1 is SEHNR and CDR2 FQNEAQ (reference sequence). J was trimmed by 1 base and V by 3 bases; bases with no gene match: 8. The CDR3 spells CASSFEGTDFNYGYTF. The CDR3 DNA sequence: TGTGCCAGCAGCTTTGAAGGGACAGACTTTAACTATGGCTACACCTTC.

V usage is TRBV28 and J usage is TRBJ2-3, with TRBD2 identical over 8 bases. Per germline, CDR1 MDHEN and CDR2 SYDVKM. J gave up 5 bases and V 6 bases, and 31 bases lay outside the gene matches. The CDR3 spans 22 residues. The CDR3 region has the DNA TGTGCCAGCAGACACCTCCCCCGGGTGAACCGACTAGCGCGAAGTCGTCTAGATACGCAGTATTTT. Its protein product is CASRHLPRVNRLARSRLDTQYF.

This clone was observed once. The chain joins TRBV30 to TRBJ1-1; D might be TRBD1 (6 bases). Germline CDR1 GTSNPN, CDR2 SVGIG (reference sequence). This CDR3 is 13 amino acids long. The V end was cut by 5 bases, the J end by 5 bases, with 15 bases between. CDR3 region: CAWGQGPITEAFF. The CDR3 DNA follows: TGTGCCTGGGGGCAGGGGCCGATAACTGAAGCTTTCTTT.

This chain links TRBV14 with TRBJ1-6; 7 positions match TRBD1. The V segment lost 10 bases and the J segment 5 bases; nucleotides outside the gene matches: 5. The CDR3 extends over 13 amino acids. Per germline, CDR1 SGHDN and CDR2 FVKESK. CDR3 sequence reads: CANRDRDNSPLHF. The DNA for the CDR3 is TGTGCCAATCGGGACAGAGATAATTCACCCCTCCACTTT.

The CDR3 DNA reads as TGTGCCAGCAGCTTAGTTACTTTCGGAGAGGAGTTCTTC. Amino acid sequence: CASSLVTFGEEFF. V is TRBV11-2 and J is TRBJ2-1; D unclear. Looked up from germline, CDR1 is SGHAT and CDR2 is FQNNGV. The CDR3 is 13 amino acids. Trimming left V 1 base short and J 14 bases short, with 15 bases between.

The chain is built from TRBV10-3 and TRBJ2-2; D is ambiguous. The CDR3 has 14 amino acids. V was pared by 0 bases and J by 5 bases, with 7 bases between. Per the germline V gene, CDR1 is ENHRY and CDR2 is SYGVKD. DNA for the CDR3: TGTGCCATCAGTGAGTCAGTTCGGACCGGGGAGCTGTTTTTT. Its protein is CAISESVRTGELFF.

The chain couples TRBV9 to TRBJ2-7; tentative D call: TRBD1 (6 bases). CDR1 is SGDLS and CDR2 is YYNGEE in the germline V gene. The germline V and J ends were trimmed by 4 bases and 3 bases, with 14 bases remaining between them. There are 14 residues in the CDR3. The CDR3 sequence: CASSYTGSNYEQYF. The CDR3 region has the DNA TGTGCCAGCAGCTACACAGGGTCCAACTACGAGCAGTACTTC. The full variable domain, in which reference TRBV9 and TRBJ2-7 provide the parts outside the CDR3, is DSGVTQTPKHLITATGQRVTLRCSPRSGDLSVYWYQQSLDQGLQFLIQYYNGEERAKGNILERFSAQQFPDLHSELNLSSLELGDSALYFCASSYTGSNYEQYFGPGTRLTVT.